These T cell receptor beta chains were read from a single sample in a study of OX40 agonist ivuxolimab in advanced cancers. Some clones are missing from TCRdb's copy, which holds only in-frame ones; the method was immunoSEQ multiplex PCR. The table has some 77,000 clones, about 83% seen once. The material sequenced was CD4+ or CD8+ T cells sorted from blood, taken in a trial of the OX40 agonist ivuxolimab. These receptors originate from an adult with an advanced solid tumor such as melanoma, head and neck, liver or kidney cancer. The CDR3 runs from the conserved cysteine through the conserved F or W. The order of the fields is J gene, clone size, D gene, V gene, CDR3 DNA, CDR3 protein. The D gene is left open where the match is weak. Size tells how often a clone was seen (once, few, many) or the class of an expanded clone, and some rows leave it out.

>TRBJ2-1|NA|TRBD2|TRBV5-1
TGCGCCAGCAGCCCCGGGACTAGCGGGACCAATGAGCAGTTCTTC
CASSPGTSGTNEQFF
>TRBJ1-2|NA|NA|TRBV5-1
TGCGCCAGCAGCCTTGCCGGGGATTCCGGCTACACCTTC
CASSLAGDSGYTF
>TRBJ2-1|NA|NA|TRBV11-3
TGTGCCAGCAACAGGGCCGACAATGAGCAGTTCTTC
CASNRADNEQFF
>TRBJ2-7|NA|NA|TRBV7-8
TGTGCCAGCGGGGGGGACAGGTCTTACTGGGCAGCCGAGCAGTACTTC
CASGGDRSYWAAEQYF
>TRBJ1-1|few|NA|TRBV14
TGTGCCAGCAGCCCGAGTAACACTGAAGCTTTCTTT
CASSPSNTEAFF
>TRBJ1-6|NA|NA|TRBV6-1
TGTGCCAGCAGTGATGGGGGGGGTCGGAGCTCCTATAATTCACCCCTCCACTTT
CASSDGGGRSSYNSPLHF
>TRBJ2-3|NA|NA|TRBV7-2
TGTGCCAGCAGCAAATCAAACACAGATACGCAGTATTTT
CASSKSNTDTQYF
>TRBJ2-5|NA|NA|TRBV5-4
TGTGCCAGCAGCTTGGCGCAGGGAAGAGAGACCCAGTACTTC
CASSLAQGRETQYF
>TRBJ2-3|NA|TRBD2|TRBV28
TGTGCCAGCAGTCAAAGCGGGGGGAGCACAGATACGCAGTATTTT
CASSQSGGSTDTQYF
>TRBJ2-1|NA|TRBD1|TRBV7-6
TGTGCCAGCAGCGGGCGACAGGGTAATGGGGAGCAGTTCTTC
CASSGRQGNGEQFF
>TRBJ2-1|NA|TRBD2|TRBV11-3
TGTGCCAGCAGCCGCGGGACTAGCGGATACAATGAGCAGTTCTTC
CASSRGTSGYNEQFF
>TRBJ1-1|NA|NA|TRBV6-1
TGTGCCAGCAGTGAAGGCAGGGCCACTGAAGCTTTCTTT
CASSEGRATEAFF
>TRBJ2-7|NA|NA|TRBV5-4
TGTGCCAGCAGCTTGGCCCATGCATCGACCCGACAATCTTGGGGGGAGCAGTACTTC
CASSLAHASTRQSWGEQYF
>TRBJ2-7|NA|NA|TRBV7-2
TGTGCCAGCAGCTCTCAGGGGGGATACGAGCAGTACTTC
CASSSQGGYEQYF
>TRBJ2-2|NA|NA|TRBV9
TGTGCCAGCAGCGTAGCTACCAGGGCCACCGGGGAGCTGTTTTTT
CASSVATRATGELFF
>TRBJ2-1|few|TRBD2|TRBV30
TGTGCCTGGAGCGGCGGGAGAGGGGTAGACAATGAGCAGTTCTTC
CAWSGGRGVDNEQFF
>TRBJ1-4|NA|NA|TRBV11-2
TGTGCCAGCAGCTTAGGTTTCCGGGGCCCCACCGGAGAAAAACTGTTTTTT
CASSLGFRGPTGEKLFF
>TRBJ1-5|once|NA|TRBV30
TGTGCCTGGAGTGAACGGGGTAAGGGGCCCCAGCATTTT
CAWSERGKGPQHF
>TRBJ1-2|NA|NA|TRBV19
TGTGCCAGTCAAAGGGCCCATACCGGGGTCCCGTATGGCTACACCTTC
CASQRAHTGVPYGYTF
>TRBJ2-3|NA|TRBD2|TRBV28
TGTGCCAGCAGTTTGGGACTAGCGGGGGGGCCTGCAGATACGCAGTATTTT
CASSLGLAGGPADTQYF
>TRBJ2-5|NA|NA|TRBV19
TGTGCCAGTAGTATCCCCCCACACGGTCGGGAGACCCAGTACTTC
CASSIPPHGRETQYF
>TRBJ2-2|NA|TRBD2|TRBV7-2
TGTGCCAGCAGCTTAGAAGGACTAGCGGGACAAACCGGGGAGCTGTTTTTT
CASSLEGLAGQTGELFF
>TRBJ2-7|NA|TRBD1|TRBV7-6
TGTGCCAGCAGCGCGACAGGACAGGGCACCTACTCCTACGAGCAGTACTTC
CASSATGQGTYSYEQYF
>TRBJ1-1|NA|TRBD1|TRBV5-1
TGCGCCAGCAGCTTCGGGACAGCGAACACTGAAGCTTTCTTT
CASSFGTANTEAFF
>TRBJ2-1|NA|TRBD1|TRBV5-4
TGTGCCAGCAGCCAAGACAGGGAAGCCAGGTACAATGAGCAGTTCTTC
CASSQDREARYNEQFF
>TRBJ1-5|once|NA|TRBV7-2
TGTGCCAGCAGCCGAGGGGGGGCAGTTGGCAATCAGCCCCAGCATTTT
CASSRGGAVGNQPQHF
>TRBJ2-4|NA|NA|TRBV5-4
TGTGCCAGCAGCTTGGCGGGGGGGACAGGGAAAAACATTCAGTACTTC
CASSLAGGTGKNIQYF
>TRBJ2-5|NA|NA|TRBV11-2
TGTGCCAGCAGCTTACGAGAGACCCAGTACTTC
CASSLRETQYF
>TRBJ1-5|few|NA|TRBV4-2
TGTGCCAGCAGCCAAGATTCCAGGGGCTACCAGCCCCAGCATTTT
CASSQDSRGYQPQHF
>TRBJ2-3|NA|TRBD1|TRBV5-4
TGTGCCAGCAGACCGGACAGGCGTACAGATACGCAGTATTTT
CASRPDRRTDTQYF
>TRBJ2-1|NA|NA|TRBV7-3
TGTGCCAGCAGCCCCTGGGGGGGCGAGCAGTTCTTC
CASSPWGGEQFF
>TRBJ1-1|NA|TRBD1|TRBV28
TGTGCCAGCAGTTCAACTGACAGGGGAGGGCAAGCTTTCTTT
CASSSTDRGGQAFF
>TRBJ2-1|NA|NA|TRBV5-1
TGCGCCAGCAGCTCATCGCCGAGCACCTACAATGAGCAGTTCTTC
CASSSSPSTYNEQFF
>TRBJ2-1|NA|TRBD1|TRBV28
TGTGCCAGCAGCGGGACAGGCGTCTCCTACAATGAGCAGTTCTTC
CASSGTGVSYNEQFF
>TRBJ2-2|NA|TRBD1|TRBV19
TGTGCCAGTAGTCCATCTTTGGGGAACAGGGGGACCGGGGAGCTGTTTTTT
CASSPSLGNRGTGELFF
>TRBJ2-3|few|NA|TRBV7-2
TGTGCCAGCAGCCCAACTAGTTTCGGAGATACGCAGTATTTT
CASSPTSFGDTQYF